The rows below give T cell receptor beta chains drawn from one sample of a study of shared clonotypes between healthy human individuals. Only in-frame clones appear in the TCRdb table, and some are missing; sequencing was by immunoSEQ multiplex PCR. The table includes fewer than 1 million clones, approximately 96% detected once. Sequenced input: naive CD8+ T cells sorted from blood. These receptors came from a man under 40 in good health. Both conserved end residues are part of each CDR3. Size tells how often a clone was seen (once, few, many) or the class of an expanded clone, and some rows leave it out.

clone_size v_call cdr3_aa
. TRBV4-1 CASSQVDSLNTEAFF
. TRBV6-1 CASSGTGVHEQYF
. TRBV9 CASSPSGRAGSYNEQFF
. TRBV5-4 CASSLAPGFGTREQYF
. TRBV9 CASSVEEGTGGLYEQYF
. TRBV27 CASKYSGTLYNEQFF
. TRBV13 CASSPDPRVWRAPDTQYF
. TRBV2 CASSEALLAPQPQHF
once TRBV25-1 CASNTRGAYNEQFF
. TRBV29-1 CSVEGREDSYNEQFF
. TRBV14 CASSQGDSYRRQYF
. TRBV6-5 CASSYAGTSYEQYF
once TRBV9 CASSARQGNGYTF